The 20 T cell receptor beta chains below come from one sample, sequenced in a study of T cell responses to AZD1222 COVID-19 vaccine. Data came from immunoSEQ multiplex PCR; TCRdb stores just in-frame clones and leaves some out. In the table there are more than 80,000 clones, about 90% of which are singletons. The sequences come from peripheral blood, collected 28 days after the second AZD1222 dose. The receptor set was obtained from an adult who received the AZD1222 COVID-19 vaccine.

This chain joins TRBV7-2 and TRBJ1-1; D might be TRBD1 (6 bases). The germline V and J ends were trimmed by 5 bases and 1 base, with 14 bases remaining between them. There are 15 residues in the CDR3. Germline CDR1 SGHTA, CDR2 FQGNSA. CDR3 sequence (DNA): TGTGCCAGCAGCATACAGGGTGGGACGAACACTGAAGCTTTCTTT. Translated, it gives CASSIQGGTNTEAFF. Based on the CDR3 plus reference TRBV7-2 and TRBJ1-1, the full variable domain is GAGVSQSPSNKVTEKGKDVELRCDPISGHTALYWYRQSLGQGLEFLIYFQGNSAPDKSGLPSDRFSAERTGGSVSTLTIQRTQQEDSAVYLCASSIQGGTNTEAFFGQGTRLTVV.

J is TRBJ2-2 and V is TRBV7-6, with TRBD1 as a possible D gene (6 bases). V shed 7 bases and J shed 5 bases, with 20 bases lying between them. Per the germline V gene, CDR1 is SGHVS and CDR2 is FNYEAQ. This CDR3 spans 16 amino acids. CDR3 loop: CASTLGEGGLTGELFF. CDR3 nucleotide sequence: TGTGCCAGCACCCTCGGGGAAGGGGGATTAACCGGGGAGCTGTTTTTT.

Regarding this clone: Germline and junction disagree at one end, which may indicate a read error. The chain couples TRBV5-6 to TRBJ1-1, with D maybe TRBD1 (6 bases). The CDR3 contains 14 residues. CDR1 is SGHDT and CDR2 is YYEEEE in the germline V gene. CDR3 in amino acids: CASSWGQLNTEAFF. The CDR3 bases are TGTGCCAGCAGCTGGGGACAACTGAACACTGAAGCCTTCTTT. The full variable domain, completed using reference TRBV5-6 and TRBJ1-1, is DAGVTQSPTHLIKTRGQQVTLRCSPKSGHDTVSWYQQALGQGPQFIFQYYEEEERQRGNFPDRFSGHQFPNYSSELNVNALLLGDSALYLCASSWGQLNTEAFFGQGTRLTVV.

The V gene is TRBV6-5, the J gene TRBJ2-5, with TRBD1 matching 8 bases. The J segment lost 5 bases and the V segment lost 10 bases, leaving 9 bases of the junction unmatched. Germline CDR1 reads MNHEY; CDR2 reads SVGAGI. This CDR3 has 13 amino acids. The CDR3 sequence is CATRSSGGETQYF. In nucleotides, the CDR3 is TGTGCCACCCGAAGTTCAGGGGGCGAGACCCAGTACTTC.

J is TRBJ1-1 and V is TRBV7-6; 8 bases fit TRBD1. V trimming: 4 bases; J trimming: 3 bases; junction bases outside the gene matches: 4. This CDR3 comprises 14 residues. Germline lookup yields CDR1 SGHVS and CDR2 FNYEAQ. The CDR3 loop reads CASSSTDRDTEAFF. DNA of the CDR3: TGTGCCAGCAGCTCAACGGACAGGGACACTGAAGCTTTCTTT. The whole variable domain, filled in from reference TRBV7-6 and TRBJ1-1, reads GAGVSQSPRYKVTKRGQDVALRCDPISGHVSLYWYRQALGQGPEFLTYFNYEAQQDKSGLPNDRFSAERPEGSISTLTIQRTEQRDSAMYRCASSSTDRDTEAFFGQGTRLTVV.

This clone was recorded only once. CDR3 sequence (DNA): TGTGCCAGCCGCCGCCGGGGGAGCTCCTACGAGCAGTACTTC. Translating gives CASRRRGSSYEQYF. The rearrangement links TRBV21-1 to TRBJ2-7; TRBD2 was called by the table and not checked on the DNA. TRBV21-1 is a listed pseudogene. This CDR3 comprises 14 residues.

J is TRBJ2-3 and V is TRBV7-2; 8 nucleotides match TRBD2. Germline CDR1 and CDR2: SGHTA and FQGNSA. This CDR3 region has 14 residues. V lost 2 bases and J lost 8; bases outside the gene matches: 6. CDR3 nucleotides: TGTGCCAGCAGCTTATCTCCGGGGGGGCGTACGCAGTATTTT. Translating gives CASSLSPGGRTQYF.

The V call is TRBV3-1 (or the pseudogene TRBV3-2), the J call TRBJ1-5; D is uncertain. Trimming shortened V by 5 bases and J by 0 bases, and 17 bases separated the two germline ends. The CDR3 sequence is 17 residues long. Germline lookup yields CDR1 LGHDT and CDR2 YNNKEL (reference sequence). CDR3 sequence: CASSIPSSPNSNQPQHF. The CDR3 nucleotides read TGTGCCAGCAGCATACCCTCCTCGCCGAATAGCAATCAGCCCCAGCATTTT.

This clone was observed once. The V gene is TRBV21-1, the J gene TRBJ2-3; the D call of TRBD1 is as the table states it, not checked on the DNA. TRBV21-1 is a recognized pseudogene. This CDR3 is built from 14 residues. The CDR3 coding sequence is TGTGCCAGCAGGACAGCTTGGGGCACAGATACGCAGTATTTT. It is translated as CASRTAWGTDTQYF.

The V and J genes are TRBV6-4 and TRBJ1-2; D is unclear. Germline V CDR1 and CDR2: MRHNA, SNTAGT. The CDR3 sequence is 15 residues long. The V end lost 5 bases, the J end lost 1 base, and 14 bases lay between the germline ends. The CDR3 reads CASSPQGRSNYGYTF. The CDR3 DNA reads TGTGCCAGCAGTCCGCAAGGACGGAGTAACTATGGCTACACCTTC.

The gene calls are TRBV7-8 and TRBJ1-6, with a tentative D call TRBD1 (6 bases). The CDR3 runs 16 residues. The germline V gene encodes CDR1 SGHVS and CDR2 FQNEAQ. V gave up 5 bases and J gave up 0 bases, with 11 bases separating them. CDR3 amino acids: CASSPDRRSYNSPLHF. For the CDR3, the DNA is TGTGCCAGCAGCCCTGACAGGCGCTCCTATAATTCACCCCTCCACTTT.

The V and J genes are TRBV18 and TRBJ1-5; TRBD1 is a possible D gene (5 bases). This CDR3 is 14 amino acids long. V shed 8 bases and J shed 3 bases, with 14 bases lying between them. CDR1 and CDR2 (germline): KGHSH, LQKENI. As DNA, the CDR3 is TGTGCCAGCGCGCCCCTGGACAACAATCAGCCCCAGCATTTT. Translated: CASAPLDNNQPQHF.

The V call is TRBV4-1, the J call TRBJ2-3; 7 nucleotides match TRBD2. In germline, CDR1 is MGHRA, CDR2 YSYEKL. The CDR3 is 13 residues long. Losses at the gene ends were 6 bases for V and 2 bases for J; bases not matched to a gene: 2. The CDR3 DNA reads TGCGCCAGCAGTCTAGCGGACACAGATACGCAGTATTTT. Encoded protein: CASSLADTDTQYF.

In nucleotides, the CDR3 is TGCGCCAGCAGCCATTCAGGAACAGGCCCTTATCAGCCCCAGCATTTT. This gives the protein CASSHSGTGPYQPQHF. This chain joins TRBV4-1 and TRBJ1-5; a possible D gene is TRBD1 (5 bases). The V gene's germline CDR1 is MGHRA and CDR2 YSYEKL. The V and J ends lost 3 bases and 5 bases respectively, with 17 bases between them. There are 16 residues in the CDR3.

This chain joins TRBV30 and TRBJ2-7, with D maybe TRBD2 (6 bases). V was shortened by 0 bases and J by 6 bases, with 15 bases between the two germline ends. CDR3 length: 14 amino acids. Germline values: CDR1 GTSNPN, CDR2 SVGIG (reference sequence). The CDR3: CAWSVPPGGLEQYF. The CDR3, as DNA: TGTGCCTGGAGTGTACCCCCCGGAGGGCTCGAGCAGTACTTC.

The gene calls are TRBV29-1 and TRBJ2-7; possibly TRBD2 for D (6 bases). Germline lookup yields CDR1 SQVTM and CDR2 ANQGSEA. This CDR3 is built from 15 residues. V shed 2 bases and J shed 9 bases, with 23 bases lying between them. CDR3 in DNA: TGCAGCGTTGAACTCGGGGGTCGGACACTACGAGGGCAGTACTTC. Protein sequence: CSVELGGRTLRGQYF.

The genes are TRBV4-3 and TRBJ2-5; a weak D match, TRBD2 (6 bases). The germline V and J ends were trimmed by 0 bases and 5 bases, with 16 bases remaining between them. CDR3 size: 16 residues. The germline gives CDR1 LGHNA, CDR2 YSLEER. CDR3 bases: TGCGCCAGCAGCCAAGATGGTGGGCCCCGGGGGGAGACCCAGTACTTC. It translates to CASSQDGGPRGETQYF.

This chain connects TRBV3-1 (or the pseudogene TRBV3-2) to TRBJ2-7; TRBD2 aligns across 8 bases. In germline, CDR1 is LGHDT, CDR2 YNNKEL (reference sequence). CDR3 length: 15 amino acids. V was clipped by 3 bases and J by 6 bases; unmatched bases: 10. This CDR3 reads CASSQQRGLWGEQYF. The CDR3 coding sequence is TGTGCCAGCAGCCAGCAGCGGGGGCTATGGGGCGAGCAGTACTTC.

The CDR3 is CATDRGVNQPQHF. The CDR3 nucleotides are TGTGCAACTGACAGGGGGGTCAATCAGCCCCAGCATTTT. The chain recombines TRBV30 with TRBJ1-5, with TRBD1 matching over 9 bases. The length of the CDR3 is 13 residues. Germline CDR1 reads GTSNPN; CDR2 reads SVGIG (reference sequence).

V gene TRBV30 combines with J gene TRBJ2-6; D gene unclear. V gave up 2 bases and J gave up 2 bases, with 7 bases separating them. CDR1 is GTSNPN, CDR2 SVGIG, per germline (reference sequence). CDR3 length equals 14 residues. CDR3 in DNA: TGTGCCTGGAGTAGGGATGCTGGGGCCAACGTCCTGACTTTC. Translating it yields CAWSRDAGANVLTF.